The 28 T cell receptor beta chains given below trace back to one sample, sequenced in a study of T cells expressing NK-cell markers. Reprocessing the 5' RACE reads, TCRdb reports a single entry for every CDR3 protein and omits DNA. This sample carries about 460,000 distinct CDR3 sequences, with over 1.3% going to the ten biggest clones. Sequenced material: blood T cells: a sorted CD56 or NKG2C T cell subset, CD4+ or CD8+ T cells, or bulk PBMC T cells (not recorded which). The receptors were gathered from a woman aged 45-60 years in good health.

This chain joins TRBV7-9 and TRBJ2-3; TCRdb names TRBD2, which stays unverified in the absence of DNA. This CDR3 has 15 amino acids. Germline values: CDR1 SEHNR, CDR2 FQNEAQ (reference sequence). CDR3: CASSLAFGGRHTQYF. Full variable domain (outside the CDR3, taken from reference TRBV7-9 and TRBJ2-3): DTGVSQNPRHKITKRGQNVTFRCDPISEHNRLYWYRQTLGQGPEFLTYFQNEAQLEKSRLLSDRFSAERPKGSFSTLEIQRTEQGDSAMYLCASSLAFGGRHTQYFGPGTRLTVL.

The chain recombines TRBV2 with TRBJ1-5. Per germline, CDR1 SNHLY and CDR2 FYNNEI. The CDR3 is 14 residues long. The CDR3 here is CASSENRGNQPQHF.

V gene TRBV29-1 combines with J gene TRBJ2-3; no DNA is available, so the TRBD1 call from TCRdb remains unchecked. In germline, CDR1 is SQVTM, CDR2 ANQGSEA. The CDR3 has 12 amino acids. CDR3 amino acids: CSGRTGGDTQYF.

The chain joins TRBV20-1 to TRBJ1-1; checking the TCRdb D call of TRBD1 is not possible without DNA. Germline CDR1 and CDR2: DFQATT and SNEGSKA (reference sequence). The CDR3 spans 12 residues. CDR3 loop: CSATFQGTEAFF.

The chain recombines TRBV2 with TRBJ2-2; TCRdb names TRBD2, which stays unverified in the absence of DNA. Germline loops: CDR1 SNHLY, CDR2 FYNNEI. The CDR3 totals 15 residues. The CDR3 loop is CASSKLAVNTGELFF. Drawing the rest from reference TRBV2 and TRBJ2-2, the complete variable domain is EPEVTQTPSHQVTQMGQEVILRCVPISNHLYFYWYRQILGQKVEFLVSFYNNEISEKSEIFDDQFSVERPDGSNFTLKIRSTKLEDSAMYFCASSKLAVNTGELFFGEGSRLTVL.

This chain connects TRBV27 to TRBJ1-2; TCRdb names TRBD1, which stays unverified in the absence of DNA. The CDR3 totals 15 residues. The V gene's germline CDR1 is MNHEY and CDR2 SMNVEV (reference sequence). The CDR3 reads CASSLTRTGMGGYTF.

This chain joins TRBV7-6 and TRBJ2-1; TCRdb's D gene call, TRBD2, goes unchecked for lack of DNA. Germline assignment: CDR1 SGHVS and CDR2 FNYEAQ. The CDR3 is 14 residues long. The CDR3 protein is CASSLAGRRNEQFF. The full variable domain, in which reference TRBV7-6 and TRBJ2-1 provide the parts outside the CDR3, is GAGVSQSPRYKVTKRGQDVALRCDPISGHVSLYWYRQALGQGPEFLTYFNYEAQQDKSGLPNDRFSAERPEGSISTLTIQRTEQRDSAMYRCASSLAGRRNEQFFGPGTRLTVL.

The chain employs TRBV12-3 or TRBV12-4 and TRBJ1-2; TCRdb calls TRBD1, which cannot be checked without DNA. The CDR3 is made up of 15 amino acids. CDR3 in amino acids: CASSFGGDRGGGYTF.

The rearrangement links TRBV29-1 to TRBJ1-1; TCRdb's D gene call, TRBD1, goes unchecked for lack of DNA. CDR1 and CDR2 from the germline V gene are SQVTM and ANQGSEA. The CDR3 sequence is 15 residues long. CDR3 protein: CSVAPQTGYMSEAFF.

This chain's CDR3 is CASKREVSPSNEQFF. This chain connects TRBV5-1 to TRBJ2-1; TCRdb gives TRBD2 as the D gene, but with no DNA this cannot be confirmed. The V gene's germline CDR1 is SGHRS and CDR2 YFSETQ. CDR3 length: 15 amino acids.

The CDR3 reads CASSEAKQGASIYEQYF. The rearrangement links TRBV14 to TRBJ2-7; TCRdb outputs TRBD1, but without DNA this stays unchecked. Germline values: CDR1 SGHDN, CDR2 FVKESK. CDR3 length equals 17 residues.

The chain employs TRBV29-1 and TRBJ2-4; TCRdb indicates TRBD1, and absent DNA this call remains unverified. The CDR3 consists of 12 residues. Germline CDR1 and CDR2: SQVTM and ANQGSEA. CDR3 loop: CSVGAGGGIQYF.

The chain combines TRBV6-2 or TRBV6-3 with TRBJ2-1; TCRdb calls TRBD1, which cannot be checked without DNA. The CDR3 is made up of 15 amino acids. The germline V gene has CDR1 MNHEY and CDR2 SVGEGT. CDR3 sequence reads: CASSPSGGIYNEQFF.

V usage is TRBV12-3 or TRBV12-4 and J usage is TRBJ2-5; TCRdb names TRBD1, which stays unverified in the absence of DNA. This CDR3 contains 13 residues. The CDR3 sequence: CASSPRGGETQYF.

The rearrangement links TRBV20-1 to TRBJ2-3; with no DNA, the TCRdb D assignment of TRBD2 cannot be verified. The germline V gene encodes CDR1 DFQATT and CDR2 SNEGSKA (reference sequence). The CDR3 is 18 residues long. The CDR3 protein is CSAPGQGGVSGRPDTQYF.

V and J are TRBV27 and TRBJ2-1; the D gene TCRdb calls, TRBD1, cannot be checked with no DNA. Germline CDR1 MNHEY, CDR2 SMNVEV (reference sequence). The CDR3 length is 14 residues. The CDR3 reads CASSPAPDVTEQFF.

The chain joins TRBV10-3 to TRBJ2-2. The CDR3 is 14 residues long. Germline CDR1 and CDR2: ENHRY and SYGVKD. CDR3 sequence reads: CAIRADISTGELFF.

The V gene is TRBV12-3 or TRBV12-4, the J gene TRBJ2-3; TCRdb indicates TRBD1, and absent DNA this call remains unverified. The CDR3 is made up of 15 amino acids. CDR3 sequence: CASSLWGPGTDTQYF.

V usage is TRBV28 and J usage is TRBJ2-4; the D call of TRBD2 rests on TCRdb alone, since no DNA is present to check it. The CDR3 totals 19 residues. Germline CDR1 and CDR2: MDHEN and SYDVKM. This CDR3 reads CASSPGLAGGLLAKNIQYF.

CDR3 protein: CASSATSGQETQYF. V usage is TRBV7-2 and J usage is TRBJ2-5; TCRdb lists TRBD2, though no DNA is available to test this call. The CDR3 has 14 amino acids. Per germline, CDR1 SGHTA and CDR2 FQGNSA.

The chain recombines TRBV7-6 with TRBJ2-1; TCRdb's assignment of TRBD1 cannot be checked, as there is no DNA. The length of the CDR3 is 17 residues. Germline-derived CDR1 and CDR2 are SGHVS and FNYEAQ. The CDR3 region is CASSLAFGGSPGNEQFF.

The gene calls are TRBV7-2 and TRBJ2-7. Germline loops: CDR1 SGHTA, CDR2 FQGNSA. The CDR3 contains 14 residues. The CDR3 loop is CASSLDGNNYEQYF. The full variable domain, its missing parts supplied by reference TRBV7-2 and TRBJ2-7, is GAGVSQSPSNKVTEKGKDVELRCDPISGHTALYWYRQSLGQGLEFLIYFQGNSAPDKSGLPSDRFSAERTGGSVSTLTIQRTQQEDSAVYLCASSLDGNNYEQYFGPGTRLTVT.

This rearrangement joins TRBV30 to TRBJ1-3; TCRdb outputs TRBD1, but without DNA this stays unchecked. Per the germline V gene, CDR1 is GTSNPN and CDR2 is SVGIG (reference sequence). The CDR3 is 14 amino acids. The CDR3 sequence is CAWMVGTAGNTIYF.

The chain joins TRBV5-1 to TRBJ1-1; TCRdb reports TRBD1, a call that lacks DNA to check it against. Germline lookup yields CDR1 SGHRS and CDR2 YFSETQ. The CDR3 covers 15 residues. Here the CDR3 reads CASSLVARRNTEAFF.

The chain couples TRBV7-3 to TRBJ2-1; the TRBD1 assignment by TCRdb is unverifiable without DNA. Per germline, CDR1 SGHTA and CDR2 FQGTGA. CDR3 size: 15 residues. The CDR3 loop is CASSLRGGLEQRRFF.

The chain recombines TRBV20-1 with TRBJ2-7; TCRdb returns TRBD1, unconfirmable since there is no DNA. Germline V gene lookup returns CDR1 DFQATT and CDR2 SNEGSKA (reference sequence). The CDR3 is made up of 13 amino acids. The CDR3 loop is CSAPRQGAGEQYF.

This chain joins TRBV6-5 and TRBJ1-1; the D call from TCRdb, TRBD1, cannot be confirmed without DNA. Germline lookup yields CDR1 MNHEY and CDR2 SVGAGI. The CDR3 sequence is 12 residues long. The CDR3 spells CASSLAGQSAFF.

V gene TRBV12-3 or TRBV12-4 combines with J gene TRBJ2-5; TCRdb indicates TRBD2, and absent DNA this call remains unverified. The CDR3 consists of 15 residues. The CDR3 sequence: CASSTPPGLQETQYF.